The TCR beta chain under discussion was sequenced for a study of blood T cell repertoires in COVID-19. Study background: Whether acute or convalescent, the COVID-19 samples came from the United States, Italy and Spain. In each case, the material was cDNA or gDNA derived from T cells, B-cell-depleted T cells, or PBMCs.

As originally analysed: How many nucleated cells were present was estimated from reference gene primer amplification. Libraries were prepared by immunoSEQ multiplex PCR; TCRdb keeps only in-frame clonotypes and omits some of them. That table furnishes V, J and clone size, whereas the DNA furnished D and trimming. The sample has 110,000 to 150,000 clones, 81% seen once. Losses at the gene ends were 4 bases for V and 2 bases for J; bases not matched to a gene: 2. The CDR3 loop spans 13 amino acids. Per germline, CDR1 SGHTA and CDR2 FQGNSA. V gene TRBV7-2 combines with J gene TRBJ2-7; TRBD2 matches 7 bases. Sequenced input: peripheral blood. The receptor's source is a human donor in a cohort sampled during active COVID-19. The CDR3 region has the DNA TGTGCCAGCAGCTACGGACTAGCCTACGAGCAGTACTTC. It encodes CASSYGLAYEQYF.